The clone carrying this T cell receptor beta chain has only a few counts. The data stem from a study of blood T cell repertoires in COVID-19. The wider study: Acute-phase and convalescent COVID-19 samples originated in the United States, Italy and Spain. Nucleic acid was either cDNA or gDNA, and it came from T cells, B-cell-depleted T cells, or PBMCs.

Under the authors' procedure: Amplification from reference gene primers served as the basis for estimated nucleated cell counts. Sequencing used immunoSEQ multiplex PCR; TCRdb keeps in-frame clones, though not all of them. V and J calls and clone size are those listed in that table; D and trimming were worked out from the DNA. The repertoire has over 95,000 clones, approximately 84% of them found once; the top ten carry 17%. V lost 4 bases and J lost 10, with 11 bases in between. Germline CDR1 and CDR2: DFQATT and SNEGSKA (reference sequence). The CDR3 sequence is 11 residues long. The specimen was peripheral blood. The rearrangement links TRBV20-1 to TRBJ2-1; D might be TRBD1 (6 bases). This sequence originates from a woman aged 55-70 years with acute or convalescent COVID-19. CDR3 bases: TGCAGTGCTACAGGGGTTGACGAGCAGTTCTTC. Its translation is CSATGVDEQFF.